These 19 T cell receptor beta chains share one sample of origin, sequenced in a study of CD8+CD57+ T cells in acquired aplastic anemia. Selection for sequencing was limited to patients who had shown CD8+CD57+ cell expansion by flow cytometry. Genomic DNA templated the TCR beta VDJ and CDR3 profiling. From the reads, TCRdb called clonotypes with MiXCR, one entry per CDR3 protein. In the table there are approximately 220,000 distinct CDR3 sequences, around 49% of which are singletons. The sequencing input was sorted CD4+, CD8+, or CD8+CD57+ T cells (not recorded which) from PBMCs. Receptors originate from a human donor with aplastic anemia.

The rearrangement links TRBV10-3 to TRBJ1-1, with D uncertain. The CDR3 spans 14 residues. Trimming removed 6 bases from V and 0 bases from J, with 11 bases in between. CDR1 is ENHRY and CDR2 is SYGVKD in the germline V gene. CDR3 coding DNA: TGTGCCATCAGGGCAGCGGGCCTGAACACTGAAGCTTTCTTT. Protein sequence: CAIRAAGLNTEAFF.

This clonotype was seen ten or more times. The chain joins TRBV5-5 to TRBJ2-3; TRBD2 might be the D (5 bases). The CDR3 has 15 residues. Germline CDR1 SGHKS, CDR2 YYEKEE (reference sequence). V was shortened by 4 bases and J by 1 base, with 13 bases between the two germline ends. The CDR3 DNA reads TGTGCCAGCAGCCTGGGAGTTGGAGGCACAGATACGCAGTATTTT. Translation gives CASSLGVGGTDTQYF.

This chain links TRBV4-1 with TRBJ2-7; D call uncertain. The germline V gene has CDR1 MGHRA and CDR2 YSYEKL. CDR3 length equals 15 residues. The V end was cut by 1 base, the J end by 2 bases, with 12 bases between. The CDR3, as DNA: TGCGCCAGCAGCCAAGCTCACAGTCAGCCCTACGAGCAGTACTTC. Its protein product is CASSQAHSQPYEQYF.

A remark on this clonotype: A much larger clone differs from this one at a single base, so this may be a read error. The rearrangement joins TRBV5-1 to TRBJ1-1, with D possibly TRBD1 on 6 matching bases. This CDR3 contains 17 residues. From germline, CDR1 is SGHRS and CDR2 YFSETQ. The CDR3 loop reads CTSSLGRGPQVNTEAFF. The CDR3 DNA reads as TGCACCAGCAGCCTAGGGCGGGGGCCGCAGGTGAACACTGAAGCTTTCTTT.

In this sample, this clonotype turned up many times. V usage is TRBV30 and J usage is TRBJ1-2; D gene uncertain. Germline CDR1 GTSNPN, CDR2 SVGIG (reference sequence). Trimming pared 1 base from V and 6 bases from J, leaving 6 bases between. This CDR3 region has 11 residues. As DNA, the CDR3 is TGTGCCTGGAGTGGGGCGAATGGCTACACCTTC. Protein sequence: CAWSGANGYTF.

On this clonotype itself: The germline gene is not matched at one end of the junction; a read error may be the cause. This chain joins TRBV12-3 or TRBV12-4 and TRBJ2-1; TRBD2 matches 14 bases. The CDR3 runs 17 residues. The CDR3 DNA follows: TGTGCCAGCAGTTTTGGGGGACTAGCGGGGGCCTCGAATGGGCAGTTCTTC. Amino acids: CASSFGGLAGASNGQFF.

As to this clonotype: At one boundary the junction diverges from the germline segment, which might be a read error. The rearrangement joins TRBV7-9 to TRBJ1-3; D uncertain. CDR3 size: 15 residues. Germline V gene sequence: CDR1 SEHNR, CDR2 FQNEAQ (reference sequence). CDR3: CANSPKAISGNTIYF. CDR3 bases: TGTGCCAACAGCCCAAAGGCAATCTCTGGAAACACCATATATTTT.

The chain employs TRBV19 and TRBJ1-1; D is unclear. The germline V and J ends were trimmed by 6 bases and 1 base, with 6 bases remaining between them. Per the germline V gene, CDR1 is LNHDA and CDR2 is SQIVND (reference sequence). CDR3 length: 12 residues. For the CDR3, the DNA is TGTGCCAGTAGGATCGGGAACACTGAAGCTTTCTTT. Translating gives CASRIGNTEAFF.

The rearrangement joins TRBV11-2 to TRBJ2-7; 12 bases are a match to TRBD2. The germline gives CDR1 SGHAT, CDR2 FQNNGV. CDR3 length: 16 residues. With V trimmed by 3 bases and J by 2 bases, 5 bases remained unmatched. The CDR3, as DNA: TGTGCCAGCAGCTTGGGGCTAGCGGGGGGGCCCTACGAGCAGTACTTC. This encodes CASSLGLAGGPYEQYF.

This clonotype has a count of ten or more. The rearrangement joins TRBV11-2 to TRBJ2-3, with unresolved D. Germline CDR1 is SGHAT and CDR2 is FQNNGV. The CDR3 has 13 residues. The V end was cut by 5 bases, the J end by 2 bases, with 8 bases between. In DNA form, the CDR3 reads TGTGCCAGCAGCCCATCCCCCACAGATACGCAGTATTTT. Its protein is CASSPSPTDTQYF.

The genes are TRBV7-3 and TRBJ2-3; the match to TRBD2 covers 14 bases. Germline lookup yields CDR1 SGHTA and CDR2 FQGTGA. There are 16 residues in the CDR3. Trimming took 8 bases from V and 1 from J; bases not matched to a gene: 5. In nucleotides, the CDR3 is TGTGCCAGCCCCGGACTAGCGGGGGGACGCACAGATACGCAGTATTTT. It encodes CASPGLAGGRTDTQYF. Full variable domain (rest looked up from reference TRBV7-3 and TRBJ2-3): GAGVSQTPSNKVTEKGKYVELRCDPISGHTALYWYRQSLGQGPEFLIYFQGTGAADDSGLPNDRFFAVRPEGSVSTLKIQRTERGDSAVYLCASPGLAGGRTDTQYFGPGTRLTVL.

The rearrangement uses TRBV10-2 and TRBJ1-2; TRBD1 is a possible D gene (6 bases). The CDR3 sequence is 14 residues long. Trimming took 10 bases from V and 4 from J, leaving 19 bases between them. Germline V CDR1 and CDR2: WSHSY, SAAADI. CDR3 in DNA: TGCGCCACCAGGCGACAGGACGGGGCCTATGGCTACACCTTC. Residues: CATRRQDGAYGYTF.

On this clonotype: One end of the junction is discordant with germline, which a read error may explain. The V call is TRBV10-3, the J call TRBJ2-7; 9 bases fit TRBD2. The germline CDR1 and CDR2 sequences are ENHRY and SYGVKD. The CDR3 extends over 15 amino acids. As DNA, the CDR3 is TGTGCCGTCAGTATACTAGCGGGCGGTACCTACGAGCAGTACTTC. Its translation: CAVSILAGGTYEQYF.

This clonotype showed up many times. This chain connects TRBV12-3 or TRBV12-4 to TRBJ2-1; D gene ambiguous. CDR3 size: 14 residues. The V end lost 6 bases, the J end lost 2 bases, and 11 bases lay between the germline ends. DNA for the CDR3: TGTGCCAGCAGCACACGAGATGCCTACAATGAGCAGTTCTTC. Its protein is CASSTRDAYNEQFF.

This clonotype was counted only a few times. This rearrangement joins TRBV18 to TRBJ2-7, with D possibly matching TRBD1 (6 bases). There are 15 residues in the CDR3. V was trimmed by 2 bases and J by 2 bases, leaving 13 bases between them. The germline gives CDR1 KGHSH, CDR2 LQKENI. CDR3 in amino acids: CASSPAGTPTYEQYF. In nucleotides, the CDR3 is TGTGCCAGCTCACCAGCCGGGACACCCACCTACGAGCAGTACTTC.

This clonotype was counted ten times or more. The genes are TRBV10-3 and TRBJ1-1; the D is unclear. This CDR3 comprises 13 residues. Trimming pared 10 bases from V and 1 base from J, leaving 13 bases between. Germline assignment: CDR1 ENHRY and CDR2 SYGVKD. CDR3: CATHSGENTEAFF. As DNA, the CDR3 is TGTGCCACCCATAGTGGGGAGAACACTGAAGCTTTCTTT.

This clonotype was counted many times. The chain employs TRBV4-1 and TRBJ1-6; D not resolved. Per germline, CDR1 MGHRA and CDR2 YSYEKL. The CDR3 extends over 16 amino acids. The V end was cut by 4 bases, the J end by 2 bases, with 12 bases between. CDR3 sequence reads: CASSLIPEAYNSPLHF. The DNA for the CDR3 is TGCGCCAGCAGCCTTATACCGGAGGCCTATAATTCACCCCTCCACTTT.

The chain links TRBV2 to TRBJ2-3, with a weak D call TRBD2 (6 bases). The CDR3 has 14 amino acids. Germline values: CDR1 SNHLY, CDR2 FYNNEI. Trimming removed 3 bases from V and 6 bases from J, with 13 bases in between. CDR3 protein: CASSDGGPGDTQYF. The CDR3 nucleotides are TGTGCCAGCAGTGACGGGGGTCCCGGGGATACGCAGTATTTT.

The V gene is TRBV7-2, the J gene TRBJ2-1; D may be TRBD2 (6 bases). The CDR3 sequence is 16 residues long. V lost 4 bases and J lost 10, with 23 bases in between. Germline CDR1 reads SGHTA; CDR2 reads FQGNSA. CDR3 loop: CASSSYLGGMGLEQFF. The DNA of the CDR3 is TGTGCCAGCAGCTCATACTTGGGGGGAATGGGCCTAGAGCAGTTCTTC. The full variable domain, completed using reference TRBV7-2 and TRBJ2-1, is GAGVSQSPSNKVTEKGKDVELRCDPISGHTALYWYRQSLGQGLEFLIYFQGNSAPDKSGLPSDRFSAERTGGSVSTLTIQRTQQEDSAVYLCASSSYLGGMGLEQFFGPGTRLTVL.